Sequencing of this TCR beta chain was carried out in a study of post-analysis software for immune sequencing data. Study overall: Relapsing-remitting, secondary progressive and progressive-relapsing forms made up the multiple sclerosis disease courses.

CDR1 SGHRS and CDR2 YFSETQ come from the germline V gene. V was pared by 4 bases and J by 0 bases, with 14 bases between. The CDR3 runs 17 residues. This clonotype was counted a few times. No antigen is known for it. The TCR beta cDNA libraries contained unique molecular identifiers. TCRdb re-derived calls from the PCR reads in MiXCR, one entry per CDR3 protein. The profile shows around 500,000 distinct CDR3 sequences, approximately 31% of them singletons. Notes on the study in general: Samples prepared in the same batch strongly co-clustered by F measure. With TRBV5-6, TRBV5-1 and TRBV20-1 included, about five TRBV segments were more frequent in patients than in controls. Multiple sclerosis was associated with a significant reduction in normalized Chao1 diversity relative to controls.

The specimen was blood. The origin of this receptor is a girl younger than 18 with multiple sclerosis. This rearrangement joins TRBV5-1 to TRBJ2-6; D uncertain. Here the CDR3 reads CASSVMDGLSGANVLTF. CDR3 nucleotides: TGCGCCAGCAGCGTCATGGACGGCCTCTCTGGGGCCAACGTCCTGACTTTC.